This section outlines one T cell receptor (beta chain) sequence together with its context. The antigen is undetermined. The CDR3 sequence is 15 residues long. Germline V gene lookup returns CDR1 LNHDA and CDR2 SQIVND (reference sequence). V was shortened by 8 bases and J by 6 bases, with 20 bases between the two germline ends. Assay used: immunoSEQ multiplex PCR; TCRdb lists only in-frame clones, some missing. The profile shows around 140,000 clones, 93% of them singletons. These data belong to a study of T cell responses to AZD1222 COVID-19 vaccine. Whole-study findings and limits: Reportedly, nearly half the spike-specific TCRs target unmutated variant regions. Repertoires were obtained solely post-peak T cell response.

The starting material was peripheral blood, obtained on day 0 of AZD1222 vaccination. The receptor was isolated from an adult in good health. V and J are TRBV19 and TRBJ1-5; possibly TRBD1 for D (5 bases). The CDR3 loop reads CASDLGWGGGQPQHF. CDR3 in DNA: TGTGCCAGTGATCTAGGGTGGGGCGGGGGTCAGCCCCAGCATTTT.